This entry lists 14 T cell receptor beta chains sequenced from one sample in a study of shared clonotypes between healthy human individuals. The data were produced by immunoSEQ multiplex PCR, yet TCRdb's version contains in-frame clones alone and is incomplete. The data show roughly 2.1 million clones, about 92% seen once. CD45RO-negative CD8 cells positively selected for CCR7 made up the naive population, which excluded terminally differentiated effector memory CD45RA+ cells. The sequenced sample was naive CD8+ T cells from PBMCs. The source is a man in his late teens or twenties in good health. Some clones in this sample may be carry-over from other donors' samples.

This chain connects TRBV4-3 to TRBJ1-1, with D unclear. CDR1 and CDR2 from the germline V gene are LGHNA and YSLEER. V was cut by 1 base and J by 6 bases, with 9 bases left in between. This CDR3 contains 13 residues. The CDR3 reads CASSQGEGPEAFF. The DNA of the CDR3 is TGCGCCAGCAGCCAAGGGGAGGGCCCTGAAGCTTTCTTT.

CDR3: CASSLIAGTINTEAFF. The DNA for the CDR3 is TGTGCCAGCAGTTTAATTGCAGGGACGATTAACACTGAAGCTTTCTTT. The chain joins TRBV27 to TRBJ1-1, with D perhaps matching TRBD1 (5 bases). With 2 bases removed from V and 2 bases from J, the gap between germline ends came to 15 bases. CDR1 and CDR2 (germline): MNHEY, SMNVEV (reference sequence). CDR3 length: 16 residues.

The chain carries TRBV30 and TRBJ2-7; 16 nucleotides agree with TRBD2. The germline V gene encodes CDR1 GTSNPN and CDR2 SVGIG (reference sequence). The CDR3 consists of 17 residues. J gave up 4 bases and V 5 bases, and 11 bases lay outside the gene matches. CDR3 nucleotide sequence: TGTGCCTGGGACGCCGGGACTAGCGGGAGGGCCGGTTACGAGCAGTACTTC. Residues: CAWDAGTSGRAGYEQYF.

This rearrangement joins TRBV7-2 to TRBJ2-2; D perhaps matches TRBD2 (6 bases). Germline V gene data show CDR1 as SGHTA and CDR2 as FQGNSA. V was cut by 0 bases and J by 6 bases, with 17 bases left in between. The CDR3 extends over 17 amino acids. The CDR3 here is CASSLAGWRDLPGELFF. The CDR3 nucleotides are TGTGCCAGCAGCTTAGCCGGCTGGCGGGATTTACCCGGGGAGCTGTTTTTT.

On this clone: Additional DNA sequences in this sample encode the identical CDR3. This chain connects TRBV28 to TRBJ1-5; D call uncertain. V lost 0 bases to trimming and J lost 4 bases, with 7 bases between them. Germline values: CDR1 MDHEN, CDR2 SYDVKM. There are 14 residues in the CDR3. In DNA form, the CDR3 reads TGTGCCAGCAGTTTATGGGGTTTGAATCAGCCCCAGCATTTT. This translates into CASSLWGLNQPQHF.

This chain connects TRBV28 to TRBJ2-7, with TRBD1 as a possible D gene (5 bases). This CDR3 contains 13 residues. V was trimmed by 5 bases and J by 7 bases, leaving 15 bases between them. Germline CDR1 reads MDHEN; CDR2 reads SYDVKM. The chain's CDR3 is CASSQGFLGEQYF. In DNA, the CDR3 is TGTGCCAGCAGTCAGGGATTCCTGGGGGAGCAGTACTTC. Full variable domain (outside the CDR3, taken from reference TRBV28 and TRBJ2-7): DVKVTQSSRYLVKRTGEKVFLECVQDMDHENMFWYRQDPGLGLRLIYFSYDVKMKEKGDIPEGYSVSREKKERFSLILESASTNQTSMYLCASSQGFLGEQYFGPGTRLTVT.

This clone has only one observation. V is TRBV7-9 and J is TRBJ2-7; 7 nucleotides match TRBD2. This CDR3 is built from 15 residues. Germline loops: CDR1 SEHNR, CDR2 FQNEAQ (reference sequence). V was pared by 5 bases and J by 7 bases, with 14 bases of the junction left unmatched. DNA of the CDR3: TGTGCCAGCAGCGGGCCGGGACTACCGGGTGGGGAGCAGTACTTC. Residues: CASSGPGLPGGEQYF.

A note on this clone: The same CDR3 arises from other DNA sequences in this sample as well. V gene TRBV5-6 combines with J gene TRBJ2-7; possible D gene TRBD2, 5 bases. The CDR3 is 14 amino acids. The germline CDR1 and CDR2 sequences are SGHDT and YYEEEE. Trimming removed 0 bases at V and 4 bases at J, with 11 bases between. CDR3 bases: TGTGCCAGCAGCTTGGGGGCGCCGGGATACGAGCAGTACTTC. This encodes CASSLGAPGYEQYF.

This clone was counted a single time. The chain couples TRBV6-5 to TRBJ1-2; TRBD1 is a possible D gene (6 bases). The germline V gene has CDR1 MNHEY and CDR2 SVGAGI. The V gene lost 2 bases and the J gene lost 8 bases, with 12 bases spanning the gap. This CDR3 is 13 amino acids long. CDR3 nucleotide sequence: TGTGCCAGCAGTTACAAGGGGGTGCGGGGCTACACCTTC. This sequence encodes CASSYKGVRGYTF.

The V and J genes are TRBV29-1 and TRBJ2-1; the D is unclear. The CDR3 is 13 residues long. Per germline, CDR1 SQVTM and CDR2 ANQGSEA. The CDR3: CSVQGVFYNEQFF. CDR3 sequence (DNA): TGCAGTGTTCAAGGAGTTTTTTACAATGAGCAGTTCTTC.

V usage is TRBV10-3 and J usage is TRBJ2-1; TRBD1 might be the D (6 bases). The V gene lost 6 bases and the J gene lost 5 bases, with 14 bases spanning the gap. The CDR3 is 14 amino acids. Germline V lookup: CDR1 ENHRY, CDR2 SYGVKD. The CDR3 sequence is CAISSPDRDNEQFF. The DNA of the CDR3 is TGTGCCATCAGCTCCCCGGACAGAGACAATGAGCAGTTCTTC.

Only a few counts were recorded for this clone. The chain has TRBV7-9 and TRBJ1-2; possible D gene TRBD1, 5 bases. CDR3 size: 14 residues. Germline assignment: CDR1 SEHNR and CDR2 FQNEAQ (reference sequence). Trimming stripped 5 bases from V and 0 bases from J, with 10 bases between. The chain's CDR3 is CASSRVGANYGYTF. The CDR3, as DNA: TGTGCCAGCAGCAGGGTGGGGGCTAACTATGGCTACACCTTC.

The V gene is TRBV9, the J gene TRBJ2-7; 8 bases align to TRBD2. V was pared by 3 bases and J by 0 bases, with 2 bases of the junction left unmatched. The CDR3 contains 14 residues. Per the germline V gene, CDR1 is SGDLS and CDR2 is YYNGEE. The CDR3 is CASSAGGASYEQYF. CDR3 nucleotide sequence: TGTGCCAGCAGCGCGGGGGGGGCCTCCTACGAGCAGTACTTC.

CDR3: CASSGPVGQPLLKNYGYTF. The CDR3 DNA sequence: TGTGCCAGCAGCGGGCCGGTCGGGCAGCCCCTCTTGAAAAACTATGGCTACACCTTC. The chain couples TRBV9 to TRBJ1-2; D is uncertain. The CDR3 loop spans 19 amino acids. Germline CDR1 is SGDLS and CDR2 is YYNGEE. With 3 bases removed from V and 2 bases from J, the gap between germline ends came to 26 bases.